Listed here are 21 T cell receptor delta chains from one sample, sequenced in a study of γδ T cells in repeated Plasmodium falciparum infection. TCRdb reran clone calling via CATT on the multiplex PCR reads. The table lists 50,000 to 60,000 delta-chain clones, approximately 1.8% of them singletons, with approximately 24% in the top ten. Vgamma9/Vdelta2+ and Vdelta2-negative gammadelta T cells were flow-sorted from PBMC for bulk sequencing. The sample taken for sequencing was gamma-delta T cells from blood. The source of these receptors is a pool of human donors (malaria-infected and uninfected, not separated).

This clone has more than one count but fewer than ten. One base separates it from a far larger clone, so it is likely a read error. The identical CDR3 is also encoded by other nucleotide sequences in the sample. There is no J gene call, but TRDV1 is given as the V gene; no DNA check was done on the table's D call, TRDD3. From germline, CDR1 is TSWWSYY and CDR2 QGS. The length of the CDR3 is 20 residues. The CDR3 nucleotides read TGTGCTCTTGGGGAACAATGGCCGTGTGGGAGGGGCCTATGGAACGATAAACTCATCTTC. As protein: CALGEQWPCGRGLWNDKLIF.

Comment on this clone: A single base is all that separates this from a far larger clone, so a read error is likely. The same CDR3 is also encoded by other DNA sequences in this sample. The J gene is TRDJ1, the V gene TRDV1; D might be TRDD2 or TRDD3, each matching 5 bases. TCRdb gives no J gene; it was assigned here by matching the DNA to germline. The CDR3 extends over 17 amino acids. The V gene's germline CDR1 is TSWWSYY and CDR2 QGS. CDR3 amino acids: CALGESIPFIQGFVLIF. CDR3 DNA sequence: TGTGCCCTTGGGGAATCGATTCCTTTTATCCAGGGATTTGTACTCATCTTT.

Only a few counts were recorded for this clone. The translation of this DNA and the TCRdb protein of a much larger clone differ at residue 8, probably owing to a read error; the protein shown here is translated from the DNA. The chain uses TRDV3 and TRDJ1, with 12 bases fitting TRDD3. No J segment appears in TCRdb, so it was assigned here by matching the sequence to germline. Germline lookup yields CDR1 TVYSNPD and CDR2 GDNSRS (reference sequence). The CDR3 spans 22 residues. The ends lost 3 bases at V and 0 bases at J; junction bases unmatched: 26. CDR3 protein: CAFLLPSCWGIRSPYYTDKLIF. The CDR3 DNA is TGTGCCTTCCTCCTTCCTTCGTGCTGGGGGATACGTTCACCTTATTACACCGATAAACTCATCTTT.

The CDR3: CACDPVMGDTREKEKLIF. The DNA for the CDR3 is TGTGCCTGTGACCCGGTAATGGGGGATACAAGAGAAAAAGAGAAACTCATCTTT. The chain has TRDV2 and TRDJ1; 10 nucleotides match TRDD3. The J gene is not listed in TCRdb, so it was assigned here from a DNA match to germline. The V gene end was trimmed by 3 bases and the J gene end by 8 bases; junction bases not matched to a gene: 20. The V gene's germline CDR1 is GEAIGNYY and CDR2 EKD. The CDR3 extends over 18 amino acids.

A note on this clone: A single base is all that separates this from a far larger clone, so a read error is likely. The same CDR3 also results from other DNA sequences found in this sample. The chain combines TRDV1 with TRDJ1; D assignment may be TRDD2 or TRDD3 (8 bases each). The J gene, not given by TCRdb, was assigned here from a germline match of the nucleotide sequence. This CDR3 is 22 amino acids long. From germline, CDR1 is TSWWSYY and CDR2 QGS. CDR3 coding DNA: TGTGCCCTTGGGGATAATTTCTTCCTACTTCGGGATACGGGGGAATTTACCGATAAACTCATCTTT. Amino acids: CALGDNFFLLRDTGEFTDKLIF.

Note on this clone: TCRdb's entry gives the protein of a much larger clone, which mismatches this DNA's translation at residue 12, likely from a read error; the protein reported here is translated from the DNA. The V gene is TRDV2, the J gene TRDJ3; 10 bases match TRDD3. In the absence of a J gene in TCRdb, the DNA was matched to germline to assign it here. The CDR3 is 21 residues long. V shed 2 bases and J 3 bases; nucleotides not matched to a gene: 15. CDR1 and CDR2 (germline): GEAIGNYY, EKD. CDR3 DNA sequence: TGTGCCTGTGACAAGTTGATGGGGGATACCAAAATGAACTGGGACACCCGACAGATGTTTTTC. It codes for CACDKLMGDTKMNWDTRQMFF.

The table lists this clone with a few counts. A read error is likely here: a far larger clone is one base away. Other DNA sequences in the same sample also yield this CDR3. The chain couples TRDV1 to TRDJ1, with TRDD3 matching 8 bases. The J gene, missing from TCRdb, was assigned here through DNA to germline matching. The CDR3 spans 21 residues. CDR1 and CDR2 (germline): TSWWSYY, QGS. CDR3 coding DNA: TGTGCCCTTGGGGAACGGGCCCTCCCCTCTTACTGGGGGTCCTACACCGATAAACTCATCTTT. Amino acid sequence: CALGERALPSYWGSYTDKLIF.

At least ten counts were recorded for this clone. The TCRdb record carries a much larger clone's protein, which differs from this DNA's translation at residue 16; a read error is the likely cause, and the protein listed here is the DNA translation. The chain combines TRDV1 with TRDJ1, with a possible D match to TRDD2 (6 bases). No J gene was available from TCRdb, and it was assigned here by a germline match of the DNA. Trimming took 3 bases from V and 0 from J, leaving 32 bases between them. The CDR3 spans 22 residues. In germline, CDR1 is TSWWSYY, CDR2 QGS. The CDR3 coding sequence is TGTGCTCTTGGGGACGCCCCTTCTTCCTTAATCCACCTGATCCAGCACACCGATAAACTCATCTTT. It codes for CALGDAPSSLIHLIQHTDKLIF.

This clone was seen a handful of times. One base separates it from a far larger clone, so it is likely a read error. Other nucleotide sequences in the sample specify the same CDR3. This chain connects TRDV3 to TRDJ1, with TRDD3 as a possible D gene (6 bases). The J gene was not available in TCRdb and was assigned here by matching the DNA to germline segments. The CDR3 loop spans 16 amino acids. Germline lookup yields CDR1 TVYSNPD and CDR2 GDNSRS (reference sequence). This chain's CDR3 is CALPTPGDEYTDKLIF. DNA of the CDR3: TGCGCCTTACCTACCCCGGGGGACGAATACACCGATAAACTCATCTTT.

J is TRDJ1 and V is TRDV3, with D perhaps TRDD1, TRDD2 or TRDD3 (6 bases each). The J gene is not listed in TCRdb, so it was assigned here from a DNA match to germline. This CDR3 is built from 23 residues. Germline V gene sequence: CDR1 TVYSNPD, CDR2 GDNSRS (reference sequence). CDR3 coding DNA: TGTGCTGAAAATAATAGTAACGGGATTGGGTCCTACTCGGGAGTTGGGGATACCGATAAACTCATCTTT. Its translation is CAENNSNGIGSYSGVGDTDKLIF.

This clone was counted only a few times. Only one base separates this from a far larger clonotype, so it likely reflects a read error. This same CDR3 is encoded by further DNA sequences in the sample. The chain couples TRDV2 to TRDJ1, with D perhaps TRDD3 (5 bases). TCRdb records no J gene; here it was assigned by comparing the DNA to germline. V lost 4 bases and J lost 5, with 25 bases in between. This CDR3 contains 17 residues. In germline, CDR1 is GEAIGNYY, CDR2 EKD. The CDR3 loop is CACEDLLGPRGADKLIF. CDR3 sequence (DNA): TGTGCCTGTGAAGACTTGCTGGGTCCCAGAGGAGCTGATAAACTCATCTTT.

As for this clone: The TCRdb protein, from a much larger clone, departs from this DNA's translation at residue 11, likely by read error; the protein shown derives from the DNA. The chain recombines TRDV3 with TRDJ1; 10 bases are shared with TRDD3. TCRdb leaves out the J gene; it was filled in here by matching the DNA to germline. Germline CDR1 TVYSNPD, CDR2 GDNSRS (reference sequence). The V gene end was trimmed by 2 bases and the J gene end by 3 bases; junction bases not matched to a gene: 27. CDR3 length equals 21 residues. The CDR3 DNA reads as TGTGCCTTTGAGACTTGGCCTTCCGCCTATAGAGGGGGATACGTCTCCGATAAACTCATCTTT. This encodes CAFETWPSAYRGGYVSDKLIF.

On this clone itself: The mismatch at residue 14 between this DNA's translation and the TCRdb protein of a much larger clone likely reflects a read error; the protein shown is translated from the DNA. The V and J genes are TRDV2 and TRDJ1, with TRDD3 identical over 9 bases. Here the J gene was assigned by germline matching of the DNA, as TCRdb has none. V lost 1 base, J lost 4 bases, and 18 bases stayed unmatched. In germline, CDR1 is GEAIGNYY, CDR2 EKD. The CDR3 contains 19 residues. Here the CDR3 DNA reads TGTGCCTGTGACACTTTGAGCCCCACTGGGGGACGGTACATCGATAAACTCATCTTT. Its protein product is CACDTLSPTGGRYIDKLIF.

This clone was counted ten times or more. The V and J genes are TRDV1 and TRDJ1; 8 bases agree with TRDD3. The trim removed 2 bases at V and 2 bases at J, leaving 13 bases unmatched. The CDR3 consists of 18 residues. Germline V lookup: CDR1 TSWWSYY, CDR2 QGS. Here the CDR3 reads CALGEFLPHWGSTDKLIF. CDR3 DNA: TGTGCTCTTGGGGAATTCCTTCCCCACTGGGGGTCAACCGATAAACTCATCTTT.

This clone was counted many times. TCRdb's protein for this DNA is that of a much larger clone and differs from the translation at residue 19, likely a read error; the protein shown is the DNA translation. This chain links TRDV2 with TRDJ1, with 7 nucleotides matching TRDD2. The J gene, absent from TCRdb, was called here by matching the DNA to germline. The CDR3 spans 23 residues. CDR1 GEAIGNYY and CDR2 EKD come from the germline V gene. This CDR3 is CACDMVGFLPNLPAGAYTGKLIF. CDR3 coding DNA: TGTGCCTGTGACATGGTCGGATTCCTCCCAAACCTTCCTGCTGGAGCGTACACCGGTAAACTCATCTTT.

This clone was recorded at least ten times. Translating this DNA gives a protein that differs at residue 11 from the TCRdb one, which belongs to a much larger clone; a read error is likely, and the protein shown is this translation. The CDR3 DNA follows: TGTGCTCTCAGAGGGGGATACGCGGGTTACGGGGATAAACTCATCTTT. Translating gives CALRGGYAGYGDKLIF. This chain connects TRDV1 to TRDJ1, with 10 nucleotides matching TRDD3. CDR1 and CDR2 (germline): TSWWSYY, QGS. V was clipped by 9 bases and J by 5 bases; unmatched bases: 15. The CDR3 covers 16 residues.

Worth noting for this clone: The protein TCRdb gives is from a much larger clone and does not agree with this DNA's translation at residue 3, likely a read error; the protein shown here comes from the DNA. The chain uses TRDV2 and TRDJ1; 8 positions match TRDD3. The J gene is not listed in TCRdb, so it was assigned here from a DNA match to germline. Germline loops: CDR1 GEAIGNYY, CDR2 EKD. This CDR3 is 17 amino acids long. The CDR3 DNA follows: TGTGCCTATGACCCTCTGGGGGACCTAGAGCACACCGATAAACTCATCTTT. Its protein product is CAYDPLGDLEHTDKLIF.

Remarks on this clone: The mismatch at residue 11 between this DNA's translation and the TCRdb protein of a much larger clone likely reflects a read error; the protein shown is translated from the DNA. J is TRDJ1 and V is TRDV1; a weak D match, TRDD3 (5 bases). Here the J gene came from matching the DNA to germline, since TCRdb omits it. V lost 2 bases to trimming and J lost 10 bases, with 35 bases between them. The CDR3 covers 20 residues. CDR1 is TSWWSYY, CDR2 QGS, per germline. The CDR3 loop reads CALGESGWRGHVSPDLVLIF. CDR3 bases: TGTGCTCTTGGGGAATCCGGCTGGCGGGGACACGTTTCTCCGGATTTGGTACTCATCTTT.

This clone was detected ten times or more. The protein given by TCRdb reflects a much larger clone and differs at residue 13 from this DNA's translation, likely from a read error; the protein shown is the DNA's translation. The CDR3 bases are TGTGCCTTTGAGCCCCCGACATACACCGATAAACTCACCTTT. Amino acid sequence: CAFEPPTYTDKLTF. V gene TRDV3 combines with J gene TRDJ1; no firm D call. The CDR3 has 14 amino acids. Germline V gene sequence: CDR1 TVYSNPD, CDR2 GDNSRS (reference sequence).

On this clone itself: The protein given by TCRdb reflects a much larger clone and differs at residue 5 from this DNA's translation, likely from a read error; the protein shown is the DNA's translation. The J gene is TRDJ1, the V gene TRDV1; 12 positions match TRDD3. The J gene, left out of TCRdb, was set here by checking the DNA against germline. The CDR3 runs to 21 residues. V shed 4 bases and J 7 bases; nucleotides not matched to a gene: 25. Per the germline V gene, CDR1 is TSWWSYY and CDR2 is QGS. CDR3 DNA: TGTGCTCTTGGGGGTTTCCTCGGAAGTGTACTGGGGGATACTCATAGAGGTAAACTCATCTTT. This encodes CALGGFLGSVLGDTHRGKLIF.

This clone was seen many times. With only one base between it and a far larger clone, this is likely a read error. Other DNA sequences in this sample translate to the same CDR3. The rearrangement uses TRDV1 and TRDJ2, with D maybe TRDD3 (6 bases). From germline, CDR1 is TSWWSYY and CDR2 QGS. V lost 4 bases and J 3 bases, leaving 30 bases between the germline ends. This CDR3 spans 21 amino acids. CDR3 sequence (DNA): TGTGCTCTTGGGGGTCGACTCCTGCTGTTTGGGGGGCCGAAGGTGACAGCACAACTCTTCTTT. As protein: CALGGRLLLFGGPKVTAQLFF.